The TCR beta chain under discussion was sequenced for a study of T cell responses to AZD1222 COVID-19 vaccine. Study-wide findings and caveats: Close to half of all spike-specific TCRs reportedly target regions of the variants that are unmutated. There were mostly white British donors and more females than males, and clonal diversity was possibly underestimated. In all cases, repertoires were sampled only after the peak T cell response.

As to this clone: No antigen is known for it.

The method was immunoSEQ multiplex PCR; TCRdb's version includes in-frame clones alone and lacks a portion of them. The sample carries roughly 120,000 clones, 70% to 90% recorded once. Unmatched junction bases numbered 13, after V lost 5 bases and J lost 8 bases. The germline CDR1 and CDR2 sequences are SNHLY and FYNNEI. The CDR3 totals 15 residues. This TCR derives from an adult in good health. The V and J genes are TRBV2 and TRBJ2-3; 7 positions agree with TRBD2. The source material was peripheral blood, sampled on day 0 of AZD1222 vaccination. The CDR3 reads CASSINRPPGGTQYF. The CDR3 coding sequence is TGTGCCAGCAGTATAAACCGGCCTCCGGGGGGTACGCAGTATTTT.